Presented here are 19 T cell receptor beta chains from one specimen sequenced in a study of T cell repertoires in cytomegalovirus infection. TCRdb re-called the reads with MiXCR, one entry per CDR3 protein. The repertoire holds approximately 400,000 distinct CDR3 sequences, with about 33% as singletons. Sequenced input: PBMCs. The source of these receptors is a human donor in good health (CMV status not recorded). Some clones in this sample may be carry-over from other donors' samples.

This clonotype was detected many times. V usage is TRBV7-6 and J usage is TRBJ2-4; tentative D call: TRBD2 (7 bases). Germline-derived CDR1 and CDR2 are SGHVS and FNYEAQ. V was clipped by 4 bases and J by 1 base, with 17 bases between them. This CDR3 region has 17 residues. The chain's CDR3 is CASSSGRGGMAKNIQYF. The CDR3 DNA reads TGTGCCAGCAGCTCAGGGAGGGGGGGGATGGCCAAAAACATTCAGTACTTC.

This clonotype has at least ten counts. The chain carries TRBV7-2 and TRBJ1-1; the match to TRBD1 covers 8 bases. The J segment lost 9 bases and the V segment lost 5 bases, leaving 8 bases of the junction unmatched. There are 13 residues in the CDR3. CDR1 and CDR2 (germline): SGHTA, FQGNSA. CDR3 nucleotide sequence: TGTGCCAGCAGCCCCGGGACAGGATTGAAAGCTTTCTTT. The encoded protein is CASSPGTGLKAFF.

The CDR3 region has the DNA TGTGCCAGCAGTCCCGACCAGGGGGCGCGAACTGAAGCTTTCTTT. Translating gives CASSPDQGARTEAFF. V gene TRBV6-6 combines with J gene TRBJ1-1; TRBD1 agrees at 8 bases. Looked up from germline, CDR1 is MNHNY and CDR2 is SVGAGI (reference sequence). J lost 5 bases, V lost 5 bases, and 10 bases had no gene match. CDR3 length equals 15 residues.

This clonotype was counted ten times or more. This chain uses TRBV7-2 with TRBJ2-7; D possibly matches TRBD1 or TRBD2 (5 bases each). V was clipped by 0 bases and J by 2 bases, with 8 bases between them. Germline V gene data show CDR1 as SGHTA and CDR2 as FQGNSA. This CDR3 has 14 amino acids. The CDR3 DNA sequence: TGTGCCAGCAGCTTAGCCGGGACCCCCTACGAGCAGTACTTC. Residues: CASSLAGTPYEQYF.

The rearrangement links TRBV19 to TRBJ2-3; 10 bases are shared with TRBD1. CDR1 and CDR2 from the germline V gene are LNHDA and SQIVND (reference sequence). The CDR3 length is 15 residues. The V segment lost 3 bases and the J segment 0 bases; nucleotides outside the gene matches: 0. Here the CDR3 reads CASSMGQGSTDTQYF. The CDR3 nucleotides are TGTGCCAGTAGTATGGGACAGGGGAGCACAGATACGCAGTATTTT.

This clonotype was seen repeatedly, ten times or more. The chain combines TRBV5-1 with TRBJ2-1; 10 positions agree with TRBD1. Germline assignment: CDR1 SGHRS and CDR2 YFSETQ. The length of the CDR3 is 19 residues. The junction had 18 bases not matched to a gene; V was cut back by 4 bases and J by 5 bases. The CDR3: CASSPHGGTGVGLDNEQFF. In nucleotides, the CDR3 is TGCGCCAGCAGCCCACATGGTGGGACAGGGGTCGGTTTAGACAATGAGCAGTTCTTC.

The J gene is TRBJ2-4, the V gene TRBV20-1; D gene unclear. Germline CDR1 and CDR2: DFQATT and SNEGSKA (reference sequence). This CDR3 is 16 amino acids long. V was pared by 7 bases and J by 1 base, with 20 bases between. CDR3 DNA: TGCAGTGGTTGGCCCCTCGTGGAAGCGGCCAAAAACATTCAGTACTTC. Protein product: CSGWPLVEAAKNIQYF.

This clonotype was detected only a few times. The chain recombines TRBV12-3 or TRBV12-4 with TRBJ2-5; TRBD2 aligns across 10 bases. The junction had 17 bases not matched to a gene; V was cut back by 1 base and J by 6 bases. The CDR3 is 19 amino acids. The CDR3 region has the DNA TGTGCCAGCAGTTTAGGAGGCCCAGGGATAGCGGGGGGTAAGAAGACCCAGTACTTC. As protein: CASSLGGPGIAGGKKTQYF.

This clonotype was found a few times. The chain links TRBV12-3 or TRBV12-4 to TRBJ2-1; D remains ambiguous. V lost 3 bases and J 5 bases, leaving 14 bases between the germline ends. The CDR3 covers 15 residues. CDR3 protein: CASSLLGTINNEQFF. CDR3 sequence (DNA): TGTGCCAGCAGTTTGCTCGGAACTATCAACAATGAGCAGTTCTTC.

V is TRBV28 and J is TRBJ2-1; D might be TRBD1 or TRBD2, each matching 5 bases. The CDR3 runs to 16 residues. The V gene's germline CDR1 is MDHEN and CDR2 SYDVKM. V lost 5 bases and J lost 2, with 16 bases in between. The CDR3 protein is CASSPGTSRTYNEQFF. Here the CDR3 DNA reads TGTGCCAGCAGTCCCGGGACCTCGAGGACCTACAATGAGCAGTTCTTC.

This chain connects TRBV3-1 to TRBJ2-1, with 8 bases aligning to TRBD2. The J segment lost 7 bases and the V segment lost 1 base, leaving 9 bases of the junction unmatched. This CDR3 spans 16 amino acids. Per germline, CDR1 LGHDT and CDR2 YNNKEL (reference sequence). The CDR3 is CASSQAGTRVGNEQFF. In DNA, the CDR3 is TGTGCCAGCAGCCAAGCAGGGACTAGGGTGGGGAATGAGCAGTTCTTC.

The chain uses TRBV6-2 or TRBV6-3 and TRBJ1-5; a weak D match, TRBD1 (6 bases). The germline V gene encodes CDR1 MNHEY and CDR2 SVGEGT. The CDR3 contains 18 residues. V lost 1 base and J 7 bases, leaving 23 bases between the germline ends. The CDR3 nucleotides are TGTGCCAGCAGTTACTTTTGGACAGCCCACACCGCGGGGCAGCCCCAGCATTTT. Amino acid sequence: CASSYFWTAHTAGQPQHF.

The J gene is TRBJ1-2, the V gene TRBV7-6; D not resolved. The CDR3 extends over 13 amino acids. V shed 5 bases and J shed 4 bases, with 11 bases lying between them. CDR1 SGHVS and CDR2 FNYEAQ come from the germline V gene. CDR3 DNA: TGTGCCAGCAGCGTCGACTCCCTCTATGGCTACACCTTC. Its protein product is CASSVDSLYGYTF.

As to this clonotype: One junction end disagrees with the germline gene, perhaps due to a read error. The chain combines TRBV6-2 or TRBV6-3 with TRBJ1-1; no clear D gene. The CDR3 extends over 13 amino acids. CDR1 and CDR2 (germline): MNHEY, SVGEGT. Here the CDR3 DNA reads TGTTCCAGCAGTTACTCGAACGGGCCTGAAGATTTCTTT. It specifies CSSSYSNGPEDFF.

This chain joins TRBV5-1 and TRBJ2-4; tentatively, D is TRBD2 (6 bases). This CDR3 spans 15 amino acids. Looked up from germline, CDR1 is SGHRS and CDR2 is YFSETQ. The V end lost 3 bases, the J end lost 3 bases, and 13 bases lay between the germline ends. CDR3 nucleotides: TGCGCCAGCAGCTACACTCCGGGGGACAAAAACATTCAGTACTTC. Translated, it gives CASSYTPGDKNIQYF.

The J gene is TRBJ2-7, the V gene TRBV7-2; D is ambiguous. V gave up 5 bases and J gave up 2 bases, with 13 bases separating them. CDR1 is SGHTA and CDR2 is FQGNSA in the germline V gene. The CDR3 length is 14 residues. CDR3 DNA sequence: TGTGCCAGCAGCAACCAGCAGGTGACCTACGAGCAGTACTTC. This codes for CASSNQQVTYEQYF.

Turning to this clonotype: An end of the junction differs from the germline gene, which may be a read error. As DNA, the CDR3 is TGTTCCAGCAGCCAGGCTGGGGTTGGCACCGGGGAGCTGTTTTTT. Protein product: CSSSQAGVGTGELFF. The chain has TRBV4-1 and TRBJ2-2; D gene uncertain. Germline V gene sequence: CDR1 MGHRA, CDR2 YSYEKL. The CDR3 runs to 15 residues.

This clonotype was seen many times. The chain couples TRBV5-6 to TRBJ2-2, with D possibly TRBD1 on 5 matching bases. Trimming took 2 bases from V and 0 from J, leaving 11 bases between them. CDR3 length: 16 residues. Germline loops: CDR1 SGHDT, CDR2 YYEEEE. The CDR3 loop reads CASSFVVGANTGELFF. The CDR3 coding sequence is TGTGCCAGCAGCTTCGTGGTAGGGGCGAACACCGGGGAGCTGTTTTTT.

This clonotype was seen only a few times. The genes are TRBV10-1 and TRBJ2-3, with D unclear. The V and J ends lost 0 bases and 0 bases respectively, with 4 bases between them. CDR1 is WNHNN and CDR2 is SYGVQD in the germline V gene (reference sequence). This CDR3 is built from 14 residues. The CDR3 protein is CASSESTSTDTQYF. CDR3 in DNA: TGCGCCAGCAGTGAGTCAACAAGCACAGATACGCAGTATTTT.